A single sample is the source of the 32 T cell receptor beta chains below, sequenced in a study of blood T cell repertoires in COVID-19. The protocol was immunoSEQ multiplex PCR, while the TCRdb copy is restricted to in-frame clones and leaves out a portion. The sample includes approximately 32,000 clones, about 91% of them seen just once. Material for sequencing was peripheral blood. The receptor set was obtained from a human donor in a cohort sampled during active COVID-19.

The V gene is TRBV5-4, the J gene TRBJ1-1; a possible D gene is TRBD1 (5 bases). V lost 4 bases, J lost 1 base, and 17 bases lay in between. The germline V gene has CDR1 SGHNT and CDR2 YYREEE (reference sequence). The CDR3 is made up of 16 amino acids. CDR3 in amino acids: CASSPRQRAENTEAFF. The CDR3 DNA sequence: TGTGCCAGCAGCCCACGACAGCGGGCGGAGAACACTGAAGCTTTCTTT.

This chain links TRBV2 with TRBJ2-5; 10 positions agree with TRBD2. The germline V gene has CDR1 SNHLY and CDR2 FYNNEI. The CDR3 is 15 residues long. V shed 5 bases, J shed 5 bases, and the junction held 8 bases outside the gene matches. The CDR3 bases are TGTGCCAGCAGTCTTAGCGGGGGGCACGGGGAGACCCAGTACTTC. It specifies CASSLSGGHGETQYF.

This clone was seen just once. This chain uses TRBV18 with TRBJ2-3; 8 bases fit TRBD2. CDR3 length: 16 amino acids. V trimming: 1 base; J trimming: 5 bases; junction bases outside the gene matches: 8. The germline V gene has CDR1 KGHSH and CDR2 LQKENI. Here the CDR3 reads CASSPRETGGRDTQYF. The DNA of the CDR3 is TGTGCCAGCTCACCACGGGAAACGGGGGGGCGAGATACGCAGTATTTT.

This clone was recorded only once. The CDR3 bases are TGTGCCATCAGTGAGTCCGGGACTAGCGGGGGCAAAGAGACCCAGTACTTC. Encoded protein: CAISESGTSGGKETQYF. The V and J genes are TRBV10-3 and TRBJ2-5; TRBD2 matches at 14 bases. The CDR3 sequence is 17 residues long. V dropped 0 bases and J dropped 3; count of bases not matched to a gene: 3. Germline V lookup: CDR1 ENHRY, CDR2 SYGVKD.

The chain joins TRBV11-3 to TRBJ2-2; D is uncertain. The CDR3 has 16 residues. The germline V gene encodes CDR1 SGHNT and CDR2 YENEEA. With 0 bases removed from V and 3 bases from J, the gap between germline ends came to 11 bases. CDR3 nucleotide sequence: TGTGCCAGCAGCTTAGAAGGTGGGCCAGACACCGGGGAGCTGTTTTTT. Translating it yields CASSLEGGPDTGELFF.

V and J are TRBV3-1 (or the pseudogene TRBV3-2) and TRBJ1-3; the match to TRBD1 covers 8 bases. Germline loops: CDR1 LGHDT, CDR2 YNNKEL (reference sequence). The CDR3 loop spans 15 amino acids. V was clipped by 6 bases and J by 1 base; unmatched bases: 5. The CDR3 here is CASSRQGNSGNTIYF. Here the CDR3 DNA reads TGTGCCAGCAGTCGACAGGGGAATTCTGGAAACACCATATATTTT.

The chain is built from TRBV7-6 and TRBJ2-7; D possibly corresponds to TRBD1 (5 bases). The CDR3 is made up of 13 amino acids. The germline V gene encodes CDR1 SGHVS and CDR2 FNYEAQ. The germline V and J ends were trimmed by 3 bases and 2 bases, with 8 bases remaining between them. CDR3 sequence reads: CASSFSGPYEQYF. The CDR3 DNA is TGTGCCAGCAGCTTTTCAGGGCCCTACGAGCAGTACTTC.

The V call is TRBV2, the J call TRBJ1-4, with 11 bases aligning to TRBD1. Trimming at V came to 7 bases and at J to 8 bases, leaving 3 bases not matched to a gene. Per the germline V gene, CDR1 is SNHLY and CDR2 is FYNNEI. This CDR3 spans 13 amino acids. CDR3 residues: CASTGTGGEKLFF. The CDR3 region has the DNA TGTGCCAGCACCGGGACAGGGGGAGAAAAACTGTTTTTT.

The V and J genes are TRBV11-3 and TRBJ2-7; 7 bases match TRBD2. Germline trimming cut 5 bases from V and 6 bases from J; bases unmatched to any gene: 4. The germline CDR1 and CDR2 sequences are SGHNT and YENEEA. CDR3 size: 12 residues. The CDR3: CASSRTGGEQYF. The DNA for the CDR3 is TGTGCCAGCAGCCGGACGGGAGGCGAGCAGTACTTC.

This clone appeared a few times. V and J are TRBV5-5 and TRBJ2-7; D remains unclear. The V gene's germline CDR1 is SGHKS and CDR2 YYEKEE (reference sequence). V gave up 1 base and J gave up 4 bases, with 12 bases separating them. The CDR3 runs to 14 residues. The CDR3 here is CASSLTSGAYEQYF. The CDR3 nucleotides read TGTGCCAGCAGCTTGACCTCCGGAGCTTACGAGCAGTACTTC.

This chain uses TRBV7-9 with TRBJ2-6, with TRBD1 identical over 7 bases. Germline V lookup: CDR1 SEHNR, CDR2 FQNEAQ (reference sequence). CDR3 length: 19 residues. With V trimmed by 5 bases and J by 1 base, 14 bases remained unmatched. CDR3 region: CASSPRGQTTGSGANVLTF. The DNA of the CDR3 is TGTGCCAGCAGCCCCAGGGGACAGACAACCGGGTCTGGGGCCAACGTCCTGACTTTC. Using reference TRBV7-9 and TRBJ2-6 for the parts outside the CDR3, the full variable domain is DTGVSQNPRHKITKRGQNVTFRCDPISEHNRLYWYRQTLGQGPEFLTYFQNEAQLEKSRLLSDRFSAERPKGSFSTLEIQRTEQGDSAMYLCASSPRGQTTGSGANVLTFGAGSRLTVL.

This clone was found a few times. CDR3 sequence reads: CASSPTGARTEAFF. CDR3 DNA: TGTGCCAGCAGTCCTACAGGGGCGCGGACTGAAGCTTTCTTT. The chain carries TRBV6-5 and TRBJ1-1; 7 positions match TRBD1. Germline trimming cut 5 bases from V and 5 bases from J; bases unmatched to any gene: 8. This CDR3 spans 14 amino acids. Germline CDR1 MNHEY, CDR2 SVGAGI.

The chain combines TRBV5-6 with TRBJ1-1, with D perhaps matching TRBD1 (5 bases). This CDR3 spans 15 amino acids. Looked up from germline, CDR1 is SGHDT and CDR2 is YYEEEE. With 4 bases removed from V and 5 bases from J, the gap between germline ends came to 18 bases. The CDR3 DNA reads TGTGCCAGCAGCCTTATTCGCAGGGCGCGGACTGAAGCTTTCTTT. Its translation is CASSLIRRARTEAFF.

The V and J genes are TRBV11-1 and TRBJ2-3, with TRBD1 matching over 7 bases. Germline V gene lookup returns CDR1 SGHAT and CDR2 FQDESV (reference sequence). With 3 bases clipped from V and 2 bases from J, the junction kept 5 bases outside the gene matches. The CDR3 runs 15 residues. The CDR3 sequence is CASSLGQLNTDTQYF. The CDR3 coding sequence is TGTGCCAGCAGCTTGGGACAGTTAAACACAGATACGCAGTATTTT.

V and J are TRBV6-6 and TRBJ1-2, with a tentative D call TRBD1 (6 bases). The CDR3 runs 12 residues. Trimming shortened V by 6 bases and J by 8 bases, and 13 bases separated the two germline ends. Germline-derived CDR1 and CDR2 are MNHNY and SVGAGI (reference sequence). DNA of the CDR3: TGTGCCAGCAGGGGATACAGGGAGGGCTACACCTTC. Its protein is CASRGYREGYTF.

The CDR3 region is CASSYGGGQPQHF. As DNA, the CDR3 is TGTGCCAGCAGCTATGGGGGGGGTCAGCCCCAGCATTTT. The chain carries TRBV7-8 and TRBJ1-5; D might be TRBD1 (5 bases). The CDR3 runs to 13 residues. V shed 4 bases and J shed 6 bases, with 10 bases lying between them. Germline V gives CDR1 SGHVS, CDR2 FQNEAQ.

The chain has TRBV9 and TRBJ1-6; weak D call: TRBD1 (6 bases). Germline loops: CDR1 SGDLS, CDR2 YYNGEE. The V end lost 3 bases, the J end lost 9 bases, and 10 bases lay between the germline ends. The CDR3 is made up of 13 amino acids. The CDR3 protein is CASSARDTSPLHF. DNA of the CDR3: TGTGCCAGCAGCGCCCGGGACACTTCACCCCTCCACTTT.

This sequence joins TRBV5-4 and TRBJ2-3, with 15 bases aligning to TRBD2. Germline V lookup: CDR1 SGHNT, CDR2 YYREEE (reference sequence). The CDR3 loop spans 18 amino acids. V was clipped by 4 bases and J by 0 bases; unmatched bases: 6. CDR3 DNA sequence: TGTGCCAGCAGCCCCGGACTAGCGGGGGGGCCCAGCACAGATACGCAGTATTTT. Protein product: CASSPGLAGGPSTDTQYF.

This clone was counted once. The chain recombines TRBV19 with TRBJ1-5; no reliable D call. The CDR3 contains 13 residues. V shed 5 bases and J shed 5 bases, with 10 bases lying between them. Germline V gene sequence: CDR1 LNHDA, CDR2 SQIVND (reference sequence). The CDR3 region is CASSSRLYQPQHF. The CDR3 DNA follows: TGTGCCAGTAGTTCGCGTTTATATCAGCCCCAGCATTTT. The variable domain in full, with the rest retrieved from reference TRBV19 and TRBJ1-5, is DGGITQSPKYLFRKEGQNVTLSCEQNLNHDAMYWYRQDPGQGLRLIYYSQIVNDFQKGDIAEGYSVSREKKESFPLTVTSAQKNPTAFYLCASSSRLYQPQHFGDGTRLSIL.

This rearrangement joins TRBV6-6 to TRBJ1-4; 10 positions match TRBD1. The CDR3 consists of 14 residues. Germline V gene sequence: CDR1 MNHNY, CDR2 SVGAGI (reference sequence). J lost 7 bases, V lost 7 bases, and 6 bases had no gene match. CDR3 DNA sequence: TGTGCCAGCACCCTGAGGGACAGGGGTGAAAAACTGTTTTTT. Amino acids: CASTLRDRGEKLFF.

The chain joins TRBV27 to TRBJ2-3; D may be TRBD2 (8 bases). Germline CDR1 MNHEY, CDR2 SMNVEV (reference sequence). V gave up 5 bases and J gave up 5 bases, with 17 bases separating them. CDR3 length equals 15 residues. CDR3 nucleotide sequence: TGTGCCAGCAGTACGAGGGGGCTAGCGGGAGATACGCAGTATTTT. This sequence encodes CASSTRGLAGDTQYF.

CDR3 sequence (DNA): TGTGCCAGCAGCCCCGTGTCCTACGAGCAGTACTTC. The encoded protein is CASSPVSYEQYF. J is TRBJ2-7 and V is TRBV11-3; D uncertain. V was trimmed by 5 bases and J by 1 base, leaving 6 bases between them. CDR1 SGHNT and CDR2 YENEEA come from the germline V gene. The CDR3 is 12 residues long.

The chain links TRBV6-5 to TRBJ2-7, with D perhaps matching TRBD2 (5 bases). Germline lookup yields CDR1 MNHEY and CDR2 SVGAGI. The germline V and J ends were trimmed by 4 bases and 2 bases, with 15 bases remaining between them. CDR3 length: 15 amino acids. CDR3 sequence (DNA): TGTGCCAGCAGTTGGTCTGGCGGGCAGGCCTACGAGCAGTACTTC. Its translation is CASSWSGGQAYEQYF.

J is TRBJ1-6 and V is TRBV19, with D possibly being TRBD1 (5 bases). Germline CDR1 reads LNHDA; CDR2 reads SQIVND (reference sequence). The CDR3 consists of 16 residues. Trimming stripped 5 bases from V and 7 bases from J, with 18 bases between. CDR3 protein: CASSSQTAPRNSPLHF. The CDR3 DNA follows: TGTGCCAGTAGTTCCCAGACAGCACCTAGGAATTCACCCCTCCACTTT.

The chain has TRBV11-3 and TRBJ2-1; D is perhaps TRBD1 (6 bases). Germline CDR1 reads SGHNT; CDR2 reads YENEEA. CDR3 size: 15 residues. Trimming removed 5 bases from V and 1 base from J, with 12 bases in between. The CDR3 DNA follows: TGTGCCAGCAGCCGCCAGGGGTTTTCCTACAATGAGCAGTTCTTC. This encodes CASSRQGFSYNEQFF.

This chain connects TRBV30 to TRBJ1-3; D unclear. Germline CDR1 is GTSNPN and CDR2 is SVGIG (reference sequence). The CDR3 is 13 residues long. V was shortened by 4 bases and J by 2 bases, with 9 bases between the two germline ends. The CDR3 DNA follows: TGTGCCTGGAACCGAGGTACTGGAAACACCATATATTTT. Translation: CAWNRGTGNTIYF.

The chain carries TRBV7-9 and TRBJ2-3; 8 bases line up with TRBD2. Germline V CDR1 and CDR2: SEHNR, FQNEAQ (reference sequence). After removal of 1 base from V and 3 bases from J, the junction contained 3 bases not matched to a gene. CDR3 length: 15 amino acids. The CDR3 DNA sequence: TGTGCCAGCAGCTTAGGGACTAGCAGAACAGATACGCAGTATTTT. This encodes CASSLGTSRTDTQYF.

This CDR3 is CASTYSDRAAYEQYF. CDR3 coding DNA: TGTGCCAGCACCTACTCCGACAGGGCCGCCTACGAGCAGTACTTC. This sequence joins TRBV3-1 (or the pseudogene TRBV3-2) and TRBJ2-7, with TRBD1 matching 7 bases. Germline CDR1 LGHDT, CDR2 YNNKEL (reference sequence). The V gene end was trimmed by 7 bases and the J gene end by 2 bases; junction bases not matched to a gene: 11. The CDR3 contains 15 residues.

The rearrangement joins TRBV6-1 to TRBJ2-5; the D gene is possibly TRBD2 (6 bases). Germline assignment: CDR1 MNHNS and CDR2 SASEGT. The CDR3 is 14 amino acids. Trimming removed 1 base from V and 3 bases from J, with 9 bases in between. In DNA form, the CDR3 reads TGTGCCAGCAGTGAAGTCTGGAGGGAAGAGACCCAGTACTTC. This translates into CASSEVWREETQYF.

The J gene is TRBJ2-7, the V gene TRBV9; 7 bases map to TRBD2. Germline CDR1 is SGDLS and CDR2 is YYNGEE. This CDR3 has 14 residues. V shed 0 bases and J 3 bases; nucleotides not matched to a gene: 3. DNA of the CDR3: TGTGCCAGCAGCGTAGCCCCTAGCGGCTACGAGCAGTACTTC. Amino acids: CASSVAPSGYEQYF.

The chain joins TRBV3-1 (or the pseudogene TRBV3-2) to TRBJ2-6; D is ambiguous. The CDR3 contains 17 residues. Germline CDR1 and CDR2: LGHDT and YNNKEL (reference sequence). The V gene lost 3 bases and the J gene lost 0 bases, with 12 bases spanning the gap. The CDR3 sequence: CASSQNFPPSGANVLTF. The DNA of the CDR3 is TGTGCCAGCAGCCAGAACTTCCCACCCTCTGGGGCCAACGTCCTGACTTTC.

The V call is TRBV4-1, the J call TRBJ1-5; the D gene is possibly TRBD1 (6 bases). The V end was cut by 1 base, the J end by 7 bases, with 17 bases between. The CDR3 sequence is 16 residues long. Germline lookup yields CDR1 MGHRA and CDR2 YSYEKL. CDR3 residues: CASSQGTGFGGQPQHF. The CDR3 bases are TGCGCCAGCAGCCAAGGTACCGGATTTGGGGGCCAGCCCCAGCATTTT.